Given below is one T cell receptor beta chain in context. Its recognized antigen is unknown. No clone much larger than this one lies a single base away; base qualities are absent. The data were obtained in a study of regulatory T cells in long-lasting Graves disease (dated by TCRdb to the early 2020s). About the study as a whole: Antithyroid drugs had been taken for less than 3 months by newly diagnosed Graves' disease patients. The study was registered as a clinical trial and conducted in China. A total of about 35 samples underwent TCR sequencing, from about 13 patients with persistent Graves' disease and 20 patients with newly diagnosed Graves' disease. Patients with persistent Graves' disease were compared with patients with newly diagnosed Graves' disease using TCR sequencing and RNA sequencing of peripheral blood.

Libraries were made using multiplex PCR. The instrument given in TCRdb is Illumina HiSeq 4000. iRepertoire HTBI primers and Arm-PCR amplification of CDR3 regions were used to construct TCR beta libraries. Before sequencing, the PCR products underwent gel purification. Per the authors' processing: Gene usage analysis of CDR3 amino acid clonotypes used the approximately 62 TRBV and more than 13 TRBJ segments found across samples. COPE and FqMerger were used to merge the filtered high-quality paired reads into contigs. BLAST was used to align contigs to IMGT TRBV, TRBD and TRBJ reference genes, with CDR3 defined following IMGT. Any clonotype with a frequency above 0.1% was classified as a highly expanded clone. Shannon entropy was used to measure repertoire diversity, and the Gini coefficient was used to measure V-J evenness. A clonotype found in more than one individual was treated as public. TCRdb trimmed public reads at Q25 via fastp, called clones via MiXCR and kept in-frame beta chains. A single entry per CDR3 protein holds the most common genes and DNA from its merged rows. TCRdb's processing, not the authors' own work, is the source of the V and J calls. Present in this sample are about 540,000 distinct CDR3 sequences, less than 15% of which were seen just once. The ten biggest clones cover about 10% of the sample.

From a lookup of the germline V gene (reference sequence), CDR1 and CDR2 are SEHNR and FQNEAQ. The CDR3, cysteine through phenylalanine, is 12 amino acids long. Only the CDR3 part of the read is kept: 36 bases, read in frame from the first base. V loses 7 bases, J loses 6 bases, and the germline ends lie 9 bases apart. The time point label here, explained by the study, means: newly diagnosed GD, antithyroid drugs for less than 3 months. For both TCR sequencing and RNA sequencing, RNA was extracted from PBMCs using TRIzol. The diagnosis of Graves' disease was made according to American Thyroid Association guidelines. The patients came from an endocrinology department in Xi'an, China. Each patient gave approximately 10 milliliters of peripheral blood, collected in an EDTA anticoagulant tube. Ficoll Paque Plus density gradient separation was used to isolate PBMCs, and no further T cell sorting was performed. An Agilent 2100 Bioanalyzer and agarose gel were used to check RNA quality, and a NanoDrop 2000 was used to measure RNA concentration.

On the study overall, not on this receptor specifically: Sequencing and analysis were limited to the TCR beta chain. Because the primary lesion, thyroid tissue, could not be accessed, the study looked at peripheral blood alone. Lower TCR Shannon entropy and fewer highly expanded clones were observed in persistent Graves' disease patients than in newly diagnosed patients, which suggested clonal expansion. Patients with persistent disease shared more public clonotypes (approximately 2,500) than newly diagnosed patients did (966). As a limitation, the authors acknowledged that the small sample size may reduce accuracy. TRBV28, TRBJ1-2 and TRBJ2-5 were preferentially used in persistent disease, while TRBV20-1 and TRBJ2-1 were favored in newly diagnosed disease.

These data are also associated with another study on T cells in Graves' hyperthyroidism and ophthalmopathy. The second source states: Graves' hyperthyroidism was defined as stable when no progression to ophthalmopathy occurred over 18 months of follow-up. Hyperthyroidism patients were newly diagnosed, had a disease duration of under 2 months, and were aged 18 to 65 years. Any patient with an uncontrolled infection, another autoimmune disease, pregnancy or lactation was excluded. Diagnoses relied on clinical symptoms, serum thyroxine and TRAb, thyroid ultrasound and orbital computed tomography. For the first round of RT-PCR on the TCR CDR3, the HTBI primer set was used together with the Qiagen OneStep RT-PCR kit. Most expanded thyroid clonotypes (frequency above 0.001) were also detected in blood, a finding suggesting that blood repertoires may reflect thyroid immune responses. A 13 V-J signature model separated ophthalmopathy from stable hyperthyroidism, with approximately 86% sensitivity and roughly 82% specificity in cross-validation and 80%/75% in testing. In validation, progression to ophthalmopathy was predicted by the model with about 70% sensitivity and 72% to 80% specificity, a median of approximately 6.5 months before onset. A discovery cohort of around 98 patients, roughly 43 with Graves' ophthalmopathy and 55 to 65 with stable Graves' hyperthyroidism, was used to find distinguishing TCR V-J signatures. An independent validation cohort of around 19 hyperthyroidism patients and more than 15 patients who later progressed to ophthalmopathy tested prospective prediction of ophthalmopathy. The roughly 91 discovery patients were randomly split 7:3 into training and test sets. The study also compared thyroid tissue and blood T-cell repertoires from more than five Graves' hyperthyroidism patients. After blood sampling, hyperthyroidism patients were treated with methimazole at a starting dose of 30 mg daily, and ophthalmopathy patients were treated with high-dose intravenous methylprednisolone. A second multiplex PCR round built the libraries, followed by size selection and purification. Paired-end sequencing of the libraries was performed with 100 bp reads on an Illumina HiSeq2000. Raw data were processed with SOAPnuke, discarding reads with adapters, uncalled bases, mean Phred below 15, or no exact constant-primer or identifier match. COPE v1.2.5 was used to merge high-quality paired reads, and clonotypes were defined as unique nucleotide sequences. MiTCR v1.1 was used to align clonotypes to the IMGT TRBV, TRBD and TRBJ reference segments. The analysis was restricted to V-J combinations with a frequency above 0.0001, which together covered 99.2% of the repertoires. The TCS score was defined as the ratio of F50 (clonal expansion) to E x V (chaos), calculated using BLOSUM62-based TCRdist between CDR3 peptides within each V-J. Welch's t-statistics and random forest reduced around 510 V-J features to about 12, which were used in a naive Bayes classifier (R e1071). Sample size was not statistically predetermined, and investigators were not blinded to group allocation. The paper describes TCR Vbeta CDR3 sequencing of about 140 peripheral blood samples, made up of 43 ophthalmopathy patients, over 70 hyperthyroidism patients and 17 progressor patients.

The sequencing used peripheral blood mononuclear cells (PBMCs), collected at new diagnosis, from a patient treated with antithyroid drugs. The V gene is TRBV7-9 and the J gene is TRBJ2-2; the D call could be TRBD1 or TRBD2, with each sharing 5 bases. This sequence was found in a man aged 30 to 39 with Graves disease. Donor details come from another sample of the same person, matched by shared clones. The DNA sequence is as follows: TGTGCCAGCAACGGGGCGGCCGGGGAGCTGTTTTTT. It codes for CASNGAAGELFF. With the portions outside the CDR3 filled from the reference TRBV7-9 and TRBJ2-2 genes, the complete variable region becomes DTGVSQNPRHKITKRGQNVTFRCDPISEHNRLYWYRQTLGQGPEFLTYFQNEAQLEKSRLLSDRFSAERPKGSFSTLEIQRTEQGDSAMYLCASNGAAGELFFGEGSRLTVL.